A single sample is the source of the 7 T cell receptor beta chains below, sequenced in a study of cytomegalovirus exposure and HLA in healthy donors. The PCR employed 60 Vbeta primers together with 13 Jbeta primers. Produced via immunoSEQ multiplex PCR; TCRdb's table is partial and in-frame only. The sample includes approximately 100,000 clones, around 66% of them seen just once. The specimen was PBMCs. These receptors all come from a man under 40 in good health and CMV-seronegative.

Remarks on this clone: The same CDR3 can be traced to other DNA sequences in this sample. The genes are TRBV5-1 and TRBJ2-1; D possibly corresponds to TRBD2 (5 bases). Germline assignment: CDR1 SGHRS and CDR2 YFSETQ. This CDR3 comprises 12 residues. V was trimmed by 0 bases and J by 8 bases, leaving 6 bases between them. The DNA of the CDR3 is TGCGCCAGCAGCTTGGTGCGGGATGAGCAGTTCTTC. It codes for CASSLVRDEQFF.

The chain uses TRBV4-1 and TRBJ2-5; D is unclear. CDR1 and CDR2 from the germline V gene are MGHRA and YSYEKL. There are 13 residues in the CDR3. Deletions cut 4 bases from V and 5 bases from J, with 11 bases between. The CDR3 sequence: CASSRLPRETQYF. In DNA form, the CDR3 reads TGCGCCAGCAGCCGCCTTCCTCGGGAGACCCAGTACTTC.

The gene calls are TRBV7-6 and TRBJ2-7; D possibly corresponds to TRBD1 (6 bases). Germline lookup yields CDR1 SGHVS and CDR2 FNYEAQ. This CDR3 comprises 14 residues. V shed 5 bases and J shed 7 bases, with 18 bases lying between them. CDR3 residues: CASSLGPQGWEQYF. CDR3 nucleotides: TGTGCCAGCAGCCTGGGGCCCCAGGGGTGGGAGCAGTACTTC. Full variable domain (outside the CDR3, taken from reference TRBV7-6 and TRBJ2-7): GAGVSQSPRYKVTKRGQDVALRCDPISGHVSLYWYRQALGQGPEFLTYFNYEAQQDKSGLPNDRFSAERPEGSISTLTIQRTEQRDSAMYRCASSLGPQGWEQYFGPGTRLTVT.

Details on this clone: The sample contains more than one DNA sequence encoding this CDR3. V is TRBV9 and J is TRBJ1-6; D may be TRBD1 (6 bases). Germline loops: CDR1 SGDLS, CDR2 YYNGEE. V was cut by 0 bases and J by 10 bases, with 20 bases left in between. This CDR3 comprises 17 residues. Written as DNA, the CDR3 is TGTGCCAGCAGCGTAGGATGGAGGGGAGGGGGTAACTCACCCCTCCACTTT. Amino acid sequence: CASSVGWRGGGNSPLHF.

The chain employs TRBV28 and TRBJ2-7; 9 bases are shared with TRBD1. The CDR3 consists of 14 residues. V lost 4 bases, J lost 6 bases, and 7 bases stayed unmatched. CDR1 MDHEN and CDR2 SYDVKM come from the germline V gene. This CDR3 reads CASSSAGTGFEQYF. CDR3 sequence (DNA): TGTGCCAGCAGTTCAGCCGGGACAGGGTTCGAGCAGTACTTC. Full variable domain (outside the CDR3, taken from reference TRBV28 and TRBJ2-7): DVKVTQSSRYLVKRTGEKVFLECVQDMDHENMFWYRQDPGLGLRLIYFSYDVKMKEKGDIPEGYSVSREKKERFSLILESASTNQTSMYLCASSSAGTGFEQYFGPGTRLTVT.

The chain couples TRBV18 to TRBJ2-7; weak D call: TRBD1 (5 bases). V shed 4 bases and J shed 3 bases, with 13 bases lying between them. CDR1 is KGHSH, CDR2 LQKENI, per germline. The CDR3 sequence is 14 residues long. Written as DNA, the CDR3 is TGTGCCAGCTCACAACGTTTAGGGGACTACGAGCAGTACTTC. It is translated as CASSQRLGDYEQYF.

V usage is TRBV5-4 and J usage is TRBJ2-1; weak D call: TRBD2 (5 bases). The length of the CDR3 is 12 residues. Germline V gene lookup returns CDR1 SGHNT and CDR2 YYREEE (reference sequence). Trimming shortened V by 6 bases and J by 7 bases, and 11 bases separated the two germline ends. As DNA, the CDR3 is TGTGCCAGCAACCTTAGAGGGAATGAGCAGTTCTTC. Amino acid sequence: CASNLRGNEQFF.